The T cell receptor (beta chain) under discussion was sequenced for a study of T cell responses to AZD1222 COVID-19 vaccine. Comment on this clone: Its antigen is not known.

This CDR3 comprises 14 residues. Germline CDR1 SNHLY, CDR2 FYNNEI. With 6 bases removed from V and 3 bases from J, the gap between germline ends came to 12 bases. The repertoire was sequenced with immunoSEQ multiplex PCR; TCRdb's copy has only in-frame clones and lacks some. Altogether 100,000 or so clones are present, approximately 90% being singletons, with the ten largest covering around 12%. Study-wide points: At baseline, just six AZD1222 recipients tested seropositive. Clonal diversity was possibly underestimated; the donors were predominantly white British and more often female.

The chain employs TRBV2 and TRBJ1-5; possibly TRBD1 for D (5 bases). This receptor was taken from an adult in good health. Sequencing was performed on peripheral blood, taken on day 0 of AZD1222 vaccination. Here the CDR3 reads CASRQTAANQPQHF. CDR3 bases: TGTGCCAGCAGGCAGACAGCTGCCAATCAGCCCCAGCATTTT.